This TCR beta chain was captured by sequencing in a study of T cells in Graves' hyperthyroidism and ophthalmopathy. Patients between 18 and 65 years old had hyperthyroidism, newly diagnosed and lasting under 2 months. Clinical symptoms, serum thyroxine, TRAb, thyroid ultrasound and orbital computed tomography established diagnosis. Out of roughly 10 ml of fresh peripheral blood came the PBMCs. V was pared by 5 bases and J by 5 bases, with 6 bases of the junction left unmatched. Germline loops: CDR1 MDHEN, CDR2 SYDVKM. This CDR3 spans 14 amino acids. Comments on this clonotype: The antigen is unknown.

Amplification targeted TCR beta CDR3 regions from RNA transcripts. First-round RT-PCR with HTBI primers amplified the TCR CDR3 region. MiXCR, run by TCRdb on the multiplex PCR reads, gives a single entry per CDR3 protein. This table holds 650,000 to 850,000 distinct CDR3 sequences, 18% found once. Broader study findings: Most expanded thyroid clonotypes above 0.001 also appeared in blood.

This receptor was obtained from a woman aged 45-65 years with Graves' hyperthyroidism that later progressed to Graves' ophthalmopathy. The chain employs TRBV28 and TRBJ1-5, with TRBD1 matching 7 bases. Sequencing was done on a sample of blood. CDR3 region: CASSDDRVDQPQHF. The DNA for the CDR3 is TGTGCCAGCAGTGACGACAGGGTAGATCAGCCCCAGCATTTT.